These T cell receptor beta chains were read from a single sample in a study of CD8+CD57+ T cells in acquired aplastic anemia. TCRdb re-called the reads with MiXCR, one entry per CDR3 protein. The repertoire holds 450,000 to 550,000 distinct CDR3 sequences, with roughly a third as singletons. What was sequenced was sorted CD4+, CD8+, or CD8+CD57+ T cells (not recorded which) from PBMCs. These receptors came from a human donor with aplastic anemia. The conserved cysteine and the conserved F or W are not part of the CDR3 here. Part of the rows lack a size; the others show once, few, many or a class for expanded clones.

>many|11|TRBV12-3/TRBV12-4|TRBJ1-6
ASSVSYNSPLH
>.|13|TRBV15|TRBJ1-5
ATSSDRGQGQPQH
>.|12|TRBV30|TRBJ2-7
AWMAGTQGDEQY
>once|14|TRBV19|TRBJ1-6
ASAWLVGTGNSPLH
>.|12|TRBV2|TRBJ2-3
ASRLAGVSDTQY
>once|14|TRBV5-1|TRBJ2-1
ASSQQTSGNYNEQF
>.|11|TRBV12-3/TRBV12-4|TRBJ1-2
ASSQWTDNGYT
>many|15|TRBV19|TRBJ1-5
ASSIFGGQGDGQPQH
>.|13|TRBV6-1|TRBJ2-7
ASRTRGLAGLEQY
>.|14|TRBV6-5|TRBJ1-6
AGSYETAVYNSPLH
>many|9|TRBV7-9|TRBJ1-4
ASSLNEKLF
>.|12|TRBV10-1|TRBJ2-1
ASGPGSSYNEQF
>few|12|TRBV5-6|TRBJ2-5
ASSYGQIQETQY
>many|13|TRBV20-1|TRBJ1-2
SASDRQGVDYGYT
>.|13|TRBV6-1|TRBJ2-1
ASSGGQNLRYEQF
>few|14|TRBV28|TRBJ1-2
ASESGGWTSNYGYT
>many|13|TRBV19|TRBJ1-5
ASTIVGDRGQPQH
>.|13|TRBV11-2|TRBJ2-1
ASSLTGLSGNEQF
>.|13|TRBV19|TRBJ1-5
ASSIYPASNQPQH
>.|14|TRBV7-3|TRBJ2-2
ASSLQGPRNTGELF
>many|13|TRBV2|TRBJ2-5
ASSGGAWAAETQY
>.|8|TRBV19|TRBJ1-4
ATQSGKLF
>many|16|TRBV2|TRBJ1-3
ASSEGQVYLGTGNTIY
>.|12|TRBV19|TRBJ2-5
ASSIDGFNQPQY
>many|12|TRBV15|TRBJ2-7
ATSSATTQVEQY
>many|13|TRBV20-1|TRBJ1-2
SANLRPGTGDGYT
>.|12|TRBV2|TRBJ2-5
ASSSSGGGGTQY
>many|12|TRBV19|TRBJ2-5
ASSETTLEETQY
>many|12|TRBV10-1|TRBJ1-1
ASSPRASDTEAF
>many|12|TRBV29-1|TRBJ1-1
SVEDRGGNTEAF
>few|12|TRBV5-1|TRBJ1-2
ASSLVGQGRGCT
>many|13|TRBV4-3|TRBJ2-7
ASSQGLTGVAEQY
>.|11|TRBV5-1|TRBJ1-1
ASSWLSYTEAF
>many|13|TRBV29-1|TRBJ2-5
SVVRRLGGVETQY
>.|11|TRBV6-5|TRBJ1-2
ASSYAGVGGST
>.|14|TRBV6-1|TRBJ1-3
ASSEEPGGSGNTIY
>.|14|TRBV10-2|TRBJ1-3
ASSEIGSLSGNTIY
>few|10|TRBV7-2|TRBJ1-1
ASSPFQSEAF
>.|13|TRBV7-2|TRBJ1-6
ASSYRTGHNSPLH
>many|12|TRBV5-1|TRBJ2-7
ASSLTGGEGEQY
>.|13|TRBV7-9|TRBJ1-4
ASSLVGGGNEKLF
>.|12|TRBV5-1|TRBJ2-5
ASRWQDNQETQY
>.|15|TRBV25-1|TRBJ1-6
ASSGRGGGVNNSPLH
>many|14|TRBV25-1|TRBJ2-7
ASSEFWKGSGHEQY
>few|12|TRBV4-1|TRBJ2-1
ASSSYRGSNEQF
>many|11|TRBV7-2|TRBJ1-5
ASSSQHDQPQH
>few|13|TRBV7-3|TRBJ2-1
ASRFGAGKYNEQF
>.|14|TRBV25-1|TRBJ2-7
ASSEYQGLAGAEQY
>.|12|TRBV10-3|TRBJ2-1
AISGTSGSNEQF